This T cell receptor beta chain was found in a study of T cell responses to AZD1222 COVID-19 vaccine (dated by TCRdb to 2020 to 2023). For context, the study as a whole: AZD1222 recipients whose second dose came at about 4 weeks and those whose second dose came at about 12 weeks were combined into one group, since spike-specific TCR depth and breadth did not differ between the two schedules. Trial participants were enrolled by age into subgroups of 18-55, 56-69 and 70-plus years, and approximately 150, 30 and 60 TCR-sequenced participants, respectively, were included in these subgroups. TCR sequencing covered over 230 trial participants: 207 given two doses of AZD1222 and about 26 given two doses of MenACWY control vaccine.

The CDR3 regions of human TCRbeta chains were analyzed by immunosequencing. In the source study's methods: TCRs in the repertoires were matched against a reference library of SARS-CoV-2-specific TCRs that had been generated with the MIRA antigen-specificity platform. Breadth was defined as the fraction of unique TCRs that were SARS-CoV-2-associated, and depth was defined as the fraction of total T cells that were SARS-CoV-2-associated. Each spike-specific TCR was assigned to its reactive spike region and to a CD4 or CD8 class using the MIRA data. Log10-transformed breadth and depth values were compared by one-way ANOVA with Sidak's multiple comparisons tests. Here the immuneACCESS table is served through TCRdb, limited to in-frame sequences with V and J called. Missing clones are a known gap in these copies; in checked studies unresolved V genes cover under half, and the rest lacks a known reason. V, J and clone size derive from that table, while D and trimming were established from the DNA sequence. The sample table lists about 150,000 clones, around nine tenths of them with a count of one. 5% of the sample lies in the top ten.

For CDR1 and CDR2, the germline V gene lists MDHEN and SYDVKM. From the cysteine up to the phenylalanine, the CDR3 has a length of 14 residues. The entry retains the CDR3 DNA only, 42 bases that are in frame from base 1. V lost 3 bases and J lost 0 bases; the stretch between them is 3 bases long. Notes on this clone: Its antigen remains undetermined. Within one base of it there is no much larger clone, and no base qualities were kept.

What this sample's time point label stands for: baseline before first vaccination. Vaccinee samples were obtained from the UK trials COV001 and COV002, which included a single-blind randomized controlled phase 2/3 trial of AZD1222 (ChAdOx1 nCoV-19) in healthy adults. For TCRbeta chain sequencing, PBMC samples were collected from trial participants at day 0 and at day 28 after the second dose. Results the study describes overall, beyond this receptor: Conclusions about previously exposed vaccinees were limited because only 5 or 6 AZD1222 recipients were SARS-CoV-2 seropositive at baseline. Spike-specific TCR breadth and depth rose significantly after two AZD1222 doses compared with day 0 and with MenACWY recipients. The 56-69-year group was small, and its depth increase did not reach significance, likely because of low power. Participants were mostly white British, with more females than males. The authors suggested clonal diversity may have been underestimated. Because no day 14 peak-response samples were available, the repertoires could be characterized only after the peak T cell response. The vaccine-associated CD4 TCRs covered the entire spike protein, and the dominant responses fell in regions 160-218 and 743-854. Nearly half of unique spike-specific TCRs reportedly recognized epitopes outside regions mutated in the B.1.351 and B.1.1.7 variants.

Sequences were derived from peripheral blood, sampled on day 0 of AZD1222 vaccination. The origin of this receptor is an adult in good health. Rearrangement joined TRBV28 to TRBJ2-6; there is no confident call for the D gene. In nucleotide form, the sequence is TGTGCCAGCAGTTTTTACTCTGGGGCCAACGTCCTGACTTTC. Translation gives CASSFYSGANVLTF.